The 2 T cell receptor beta chains reported below all come from one sample, sequenced in a study of blood T cell repertoires in COVID-19. Produced via immunoSEQ multiplex PCR; TCRdb's table is partial and in-frame only. The data hold 250,000 to 300,000 clones, with 70% to 90% observed a single time. Material for sequencing was PBMCs or T cells enriched from blood (not recorded which). These receptors were collected from a woman in her sixties or seventies in a cohort exposed to, infected with or recovered from COVID-19 (not recorded which).

This clone was observed a single time. The genes are TRBV7-2 and TRBJ2-1; TRBD2 matches at 11 bases. V dropped 6 bases and J dropped 7; count of bases not matched to a gene: 11. Germline CDR1 SGHTA, CDR2 FQGNSA. The CDR3 is 16 residues long. CDR3 amino acids: CASRLLAGAAGNEQFF. The DNA of the CDR3 is TGTGCCAGCAGGCTACTAGCGGGAGCGGCGGGGAATGAGCAGTTCTTC. Combining the CDR3 with reference TRBV7-2 and TRBJ2-1 gives the whole variable domain GAGVSQSPSNKVTEKGKDVELRCDPISGHTALYWYRQSLGQGLEFLIYFQGNSAPDKSGLPSDRFSAERTGGSVSTLTIQRTQQEDSAVYLCASRLLAGAAGNEQFFGPGTRLTVL.

V and J are TRBV19 and TRBJ2-7; TRBD2 matches 8 bases. Trimming at V came to 4 bases and at J to 7 bases, leaving 21 bases not matched to a gene. This CDR3 comprises 18 residues. In germline, CDR1 is LNHDA, CDR2 SQIVND (reference sequence). CDR3 protein: CASSKESGYSGALAEQYF. The CDR3 nucleotides read TGTGCCAGTAGTAAAGAGTCGGGCTATAGCGGGGCGTTGGCAGAGCAGTACTTC.